These T cell receptor beta chains were read from a single sample in a study of blood T cell repertoires in COVID-19. TCRdb's copy holds only in-frame clones and misses some; the assay was immunoSEQ multiplex PCR. Among 200,000 to 250,000 clones, approximately 84% were seen once, and the ten largest hold 3% to 3.5%. The sample comprised peripheral blood. The receptors here all came from a woman in her 30s who had recovered from COVID-19. The conserved cysteine and the conserved F or W are not part of the CDR3 here.

v_call	cdr3_length	j_call	cdr3_aa
TRBV11-2	13	TRBJ2-7	ASSSGPGLGNEQY
TRBV5-8	12	TRBJ1-1	ASSLGTARTEAF
TRBV4-1	11	TRBJ1-2	ASSLQGLYGYT
TRBV14	13	TRBJ2-5	ASSPRFGTEETQY
TRBV5-1	14	TRBJ1-1	ASSLSPGGSNTEAF
TRBV11-2	14	TRBJ1-2	ASSLSRQGSPYGYT
TRBV29-1	13	TRBJ1-4	SVDGGDGTNEKLF
TRBV5-6	10	TRBJ2-3	ASSENSGEQY
TRBV9	11	TRBJ2-7	ASSVGYQYEQY
TRBV10-2	11	TRBJ2-7	ASSEFLSYEQY
TRBV6-5	13	TRBJ2-7	ASRDGAGARNEQY
TRBV28	9	TRBJ2-7	ASSLRYEQY
TRBV6-5	12	TRBJ2-7	ASSYGQGAYEQY
TRBV12-3/TRBV12-4	11	TRBJ2-5	ASSLGTGETQY
TRBV7-8	13	TRBJ2-2	ASSPRTSNTGELF
TRBV6-1	14	TRBJ2-7	ASSESHLGEVYEQY
TRBV7-2	12	TRBJ1-4	ASSRDRGDEKLF
TRBV10-3	11	TRBJ1-3	AITGVSGNTIY
TRBV4-1	15	TRBJ1-1	ASSQRTGGLQNTEAF
TRBV7-9	16	TRBJ2-1	ASSSGLAGPDSYNEQF
TRBV28	12	TRBJ2-5	ASTRPGQQETQY
TRBV28	18	TRBJ1-5	ASSFYGRGQGLYSNQPQH
TRBV9	13	TRBJ2-5	ASSVSAGGEETQY
TRBV9	16	TRBJ2-6	ASSVGGGPISGANVLT
TRBV6-5	13	TRBJ2-3	ASRPTGDSTDTQY
TRBV12-3/TRBV12-4	7	TRBJ2-3	ATNHLQY
TRBV19	13	TRBJ2-5	ASSRTGGRQETQY
TRBV5-4	11	TRBJ1-2	ASSPDRDYGYT
TRBV19	15	TRBJ2-7	ASSTRASGTEMYEQY
TRBV7-3	13	TRBJ2-6	ASSSYTAGANVLT
TRBV19	14	TRBJ2-7	ASSIRSTGTGGEQY
TRBV24-1	15	TRBJ2-1	ATSGLAGGHSYNEQF
TRBV27	12	TRBJ1-6	ASHQQGYNSPLH
TRBV9	13	TRBJ1-2	ASSPHDVYQGGYT
TRBV6-5	12	TRBJ2-7	ASSYSLDSYEQY
TRBV7-2	11	TRBJ1-2	ASSSGQNYGYT
TRBV4-1	13	TRBJ2-3	ASSQGQLSTDTQY
TRBV28	11	TRBJ2-7	ASFGTSPYEQY
TRBV11-2	17	TRBJ2-2	ASSLQIRGLAGNTGELF
TRBV9	14	TRBJ2-3	ASSVHEREGADTQY
TRBV30	12	TRBJ2-7	AWSWTASSYEQY
TRBV19	13	TRBJ2-3	ASSIRRGGTDTQY
TRBV19	14	TRBJ2-7	ASSIERGLAGGEQY
TRBV10-3	8	TRBJ1-2	AISLYGYT
TRBV7-3	13	TRBJ2-2	ASSLLAGSTGELF